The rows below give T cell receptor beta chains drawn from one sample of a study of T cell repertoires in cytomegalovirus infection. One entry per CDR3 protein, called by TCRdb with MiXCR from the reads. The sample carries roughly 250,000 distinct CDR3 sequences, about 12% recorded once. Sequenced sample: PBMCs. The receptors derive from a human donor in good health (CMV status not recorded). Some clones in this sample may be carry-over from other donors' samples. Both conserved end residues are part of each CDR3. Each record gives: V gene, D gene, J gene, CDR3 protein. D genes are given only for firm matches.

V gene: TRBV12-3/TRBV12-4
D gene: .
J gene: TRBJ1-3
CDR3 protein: CASSRPSGNTIYF

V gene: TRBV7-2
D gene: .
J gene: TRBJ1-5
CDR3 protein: CASSFAGGYSNQPQHF

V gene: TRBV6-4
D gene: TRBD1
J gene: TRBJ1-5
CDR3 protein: CASSPSGQQQPQHF

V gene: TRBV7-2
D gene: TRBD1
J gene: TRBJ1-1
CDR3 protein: CASSFTGGGTEAFF

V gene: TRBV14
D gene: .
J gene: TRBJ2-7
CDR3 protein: CASSQVSTYEQYF

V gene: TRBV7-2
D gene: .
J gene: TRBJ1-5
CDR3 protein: CASSLEVSGSGNQPQHF

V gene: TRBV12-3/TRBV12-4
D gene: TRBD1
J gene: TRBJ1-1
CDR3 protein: CASTHPLRGMNTEAFF

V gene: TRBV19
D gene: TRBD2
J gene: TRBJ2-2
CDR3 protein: CASSGRLAGANTGELFF

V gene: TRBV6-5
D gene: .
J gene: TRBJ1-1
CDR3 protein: CASMGRGNTEAFF

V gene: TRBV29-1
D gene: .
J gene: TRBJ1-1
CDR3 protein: CSVVDPSTVSLLNTEAFF

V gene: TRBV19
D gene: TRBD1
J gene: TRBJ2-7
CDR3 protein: CASSILSGQGSSYEQYF

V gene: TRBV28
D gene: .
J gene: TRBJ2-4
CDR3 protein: CASSPLRVAKNIQYF

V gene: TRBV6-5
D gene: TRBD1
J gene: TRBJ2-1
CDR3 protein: CASSRGQRDEQFF

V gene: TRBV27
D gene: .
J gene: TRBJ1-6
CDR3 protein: CASSSPRESGLSPLHF

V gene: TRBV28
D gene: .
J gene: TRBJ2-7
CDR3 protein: CASSLPTGQGLSEQYF

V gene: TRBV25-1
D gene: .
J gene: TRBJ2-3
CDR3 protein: CASSSGTNTDTQYF

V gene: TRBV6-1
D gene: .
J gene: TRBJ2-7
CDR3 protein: CASRGDTYEQYF

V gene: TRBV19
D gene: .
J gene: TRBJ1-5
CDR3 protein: CASYEGDRGPQHF

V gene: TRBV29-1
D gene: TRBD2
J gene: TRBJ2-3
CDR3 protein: CSVTSGSLPDTQYF

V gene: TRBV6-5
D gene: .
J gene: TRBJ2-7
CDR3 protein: CASTRQGGHEQYF

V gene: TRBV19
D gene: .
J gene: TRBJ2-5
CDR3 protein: CASSIAGAGVKETQYF

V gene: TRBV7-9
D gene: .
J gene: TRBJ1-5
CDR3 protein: CASSLETANQPQHF

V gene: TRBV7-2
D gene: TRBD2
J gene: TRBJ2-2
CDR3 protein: CASSPAPSGYTGELFF

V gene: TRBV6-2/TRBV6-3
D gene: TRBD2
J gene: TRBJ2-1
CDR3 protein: CASRGFSGSSYNEQFF

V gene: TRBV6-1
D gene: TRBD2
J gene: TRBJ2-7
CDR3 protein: CASSERLGLAGVNYEQYF

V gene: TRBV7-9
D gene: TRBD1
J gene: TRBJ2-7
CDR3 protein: CASSRQGSSSYEQYF

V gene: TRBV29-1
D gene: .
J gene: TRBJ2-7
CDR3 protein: CSVEGAVGEQYF

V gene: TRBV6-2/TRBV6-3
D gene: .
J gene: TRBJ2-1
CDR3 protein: CASSYSGTVSYNEQFF

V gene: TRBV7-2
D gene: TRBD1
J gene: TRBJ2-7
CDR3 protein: CASSTGTGRSEQYF

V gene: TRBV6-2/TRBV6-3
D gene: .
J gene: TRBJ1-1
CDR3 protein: CASSRSPANTEAFF

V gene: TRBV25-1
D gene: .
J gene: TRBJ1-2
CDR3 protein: CASRSSVWTHGYTF

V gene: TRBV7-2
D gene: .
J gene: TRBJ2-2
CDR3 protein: CASSLEVGSLGGELFF

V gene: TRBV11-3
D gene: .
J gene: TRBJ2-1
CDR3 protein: CASGLRQGGPNEQFF

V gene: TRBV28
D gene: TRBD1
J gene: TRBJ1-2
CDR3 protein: CASSPGQGEGYTF

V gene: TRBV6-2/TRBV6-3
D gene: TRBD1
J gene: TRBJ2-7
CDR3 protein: CASALPLPGQEYHEQYF

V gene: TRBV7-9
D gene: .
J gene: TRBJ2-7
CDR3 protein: CASSLAGENEQYF

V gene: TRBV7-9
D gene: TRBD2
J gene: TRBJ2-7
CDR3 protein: CASSLGTSAYEQYF

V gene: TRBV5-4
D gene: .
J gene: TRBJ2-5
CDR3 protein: CASSLEGAIEGETQYF

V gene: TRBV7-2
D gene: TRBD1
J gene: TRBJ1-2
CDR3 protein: CASSFRRTGGGYTF

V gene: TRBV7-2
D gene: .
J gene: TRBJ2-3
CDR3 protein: CASSSHRGKTDTQYF

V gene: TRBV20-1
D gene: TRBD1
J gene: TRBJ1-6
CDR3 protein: CSARRTGSDSPLHF

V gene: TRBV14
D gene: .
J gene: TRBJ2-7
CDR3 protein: CASSQGLPPGWEQYF

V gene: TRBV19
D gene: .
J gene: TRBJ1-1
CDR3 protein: CASKGRGGGAEAFF

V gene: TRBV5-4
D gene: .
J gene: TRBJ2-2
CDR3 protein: CASSLSLTGELFF

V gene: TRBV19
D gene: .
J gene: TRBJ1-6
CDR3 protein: CASSIAAGSDSPLHF

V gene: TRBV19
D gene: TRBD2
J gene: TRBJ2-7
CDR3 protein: CASSISGRGTYEQYF

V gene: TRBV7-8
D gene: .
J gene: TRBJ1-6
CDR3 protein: CASSLVAGYNSPLHF

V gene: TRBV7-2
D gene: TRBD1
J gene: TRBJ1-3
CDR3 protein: CASSTGQGSSGNTIYF

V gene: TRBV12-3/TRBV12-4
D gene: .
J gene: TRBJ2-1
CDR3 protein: CASSFRGTRSYNEQFF

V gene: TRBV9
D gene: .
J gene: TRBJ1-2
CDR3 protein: CASSEWESLQTEYGYTF

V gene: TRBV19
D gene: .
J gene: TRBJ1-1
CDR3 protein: CASKSGVGAEAFF

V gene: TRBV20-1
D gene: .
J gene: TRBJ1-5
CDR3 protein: CSAFPDQFSNQPQHF

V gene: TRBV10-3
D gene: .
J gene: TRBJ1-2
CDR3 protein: CAPRQERNYGYTF

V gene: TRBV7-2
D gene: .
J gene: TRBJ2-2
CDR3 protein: CASSPTGKRTGELFF

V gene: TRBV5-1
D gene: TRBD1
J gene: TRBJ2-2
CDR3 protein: CASSLEGALNTGELFF

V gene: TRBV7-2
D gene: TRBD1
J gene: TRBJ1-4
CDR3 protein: CASSLVRGLEEKLFF

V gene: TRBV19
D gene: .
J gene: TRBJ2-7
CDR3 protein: CASSPARGMGNEQYF